This T cell receptor (beta chain) appears in the sequencing data of a study of post-analysis software for immune sequencing data. General study findings and limits: About five TRBV segments appeared more often in patients than in controls, and TRBV5-6, TRBV5-1 and TRBV20-1 were among these.

Losses at the gene ends were 3 bases for V and 3 bases for J; bases not matched to a gene: 4. The CDR3 has 14 residues. TCR beta libraries were prepared from cDNA with unique molecular identifiers. TCRdb ran MiXCR on the PCR reads and lists one entry per CDR3 protein. The repertoire includes roughly 540,000 distinct CDR3 sequences, approximately 31% of them detected once, and approximately 6% sits in the top ten. Comment on this clonotype: Antigen unknown.

This TCR was recovered from a girl under 18 with multiple sclerosis. The material sequenced was blood. The chain carries TRBV12-3 or TRBV12-4 and TRBJ1-2; 7 bases align to TRBD1. The CDR3 region has the DNA TGTGCCAGCAGTTTCGACAGGGAGGACTATGGCTACACCTTC. This translates into CASSFDREDYGYTF.